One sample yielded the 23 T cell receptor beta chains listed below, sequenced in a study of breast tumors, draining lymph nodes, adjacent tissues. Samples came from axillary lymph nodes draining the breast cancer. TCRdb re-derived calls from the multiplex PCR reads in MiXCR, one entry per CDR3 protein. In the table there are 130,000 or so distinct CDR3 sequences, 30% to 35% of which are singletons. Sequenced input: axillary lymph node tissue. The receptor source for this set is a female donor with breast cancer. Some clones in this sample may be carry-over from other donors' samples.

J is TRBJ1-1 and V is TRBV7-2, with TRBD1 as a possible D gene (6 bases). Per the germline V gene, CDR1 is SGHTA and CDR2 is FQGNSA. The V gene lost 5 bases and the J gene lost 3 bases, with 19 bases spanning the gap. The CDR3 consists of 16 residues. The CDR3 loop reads CASSRGGLTAHTEAFF. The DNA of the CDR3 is TGTGCCAGCAGCAGGGGGGGATTAACGGCCCACACTGAAGCTTTCTTT. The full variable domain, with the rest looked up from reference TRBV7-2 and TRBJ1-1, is GAGVSQSPSNKVTEKGKDVELRCDPISGHTALYWYRQSLGQGLEFLIYFQGNSAPDKSGLPSDRFSAERTGGSVSTLTIQRTQQEDSAVYLCASSRGGLTAHTEAFFGQGTRLTVV.

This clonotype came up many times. In DNA, the CDR3 is TGTGCCAGCACCCTAGAGGGGGGGACAGGGGTTTTCGATGAGCAGTTCTTC. This sequence encodes CASTLEGGTGVFDEQFF. The chain employs TRBV12-3 or TRBV12-4 and TRBJ2-1, with 10 bases fitting TRBD1. The CDR3 runs 17 residues. The J segment lost 8 bases and the V segment lost 7 bases, leaving 17 bases of the junction unmatched.

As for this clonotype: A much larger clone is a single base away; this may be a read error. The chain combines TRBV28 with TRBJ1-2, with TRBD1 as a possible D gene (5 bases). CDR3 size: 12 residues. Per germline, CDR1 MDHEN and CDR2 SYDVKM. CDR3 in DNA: TGTGCCGGCAGTGGGGTAGGGGTTGGCTACACCTTC. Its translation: CAGSGVGVGYTF.

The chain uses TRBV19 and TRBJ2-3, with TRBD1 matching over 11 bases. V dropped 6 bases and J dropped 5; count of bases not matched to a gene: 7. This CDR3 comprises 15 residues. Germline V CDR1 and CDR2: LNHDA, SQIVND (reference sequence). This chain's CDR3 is CASRRGQGAKDTQYF. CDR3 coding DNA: TGTGCCAGTAGACGTGGACAGGGGGCCAAAGATACGCAGTATTTT. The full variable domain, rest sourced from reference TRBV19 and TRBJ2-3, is DGGITQSPKYLFRKEGQNVTLSCEQNLNHDAMYWYRQDPGQGLRLIYYSQIVNDFQKGDIAEGYSVSREKKESFPLTVTSAQKNPTAFYLCASRRGQGAKDTQYFGPGTRLTVL.

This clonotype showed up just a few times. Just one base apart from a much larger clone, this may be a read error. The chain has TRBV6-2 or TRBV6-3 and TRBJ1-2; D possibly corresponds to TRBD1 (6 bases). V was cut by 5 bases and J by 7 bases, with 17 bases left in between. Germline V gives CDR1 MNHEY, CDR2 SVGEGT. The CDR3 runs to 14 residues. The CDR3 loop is CASSLTDRNGGYTF. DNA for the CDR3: TGTGCCAGCAGTCTCACCGACAGGAATGGTGGCTACACCTTC.

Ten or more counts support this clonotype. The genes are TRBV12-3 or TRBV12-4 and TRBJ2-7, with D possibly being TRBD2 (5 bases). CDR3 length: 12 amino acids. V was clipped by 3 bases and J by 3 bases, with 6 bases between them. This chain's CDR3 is CASSFGLYEQYV. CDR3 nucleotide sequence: TGTGCCAGCAGTTTCGGACTCTACGAGCAGTACGTC.

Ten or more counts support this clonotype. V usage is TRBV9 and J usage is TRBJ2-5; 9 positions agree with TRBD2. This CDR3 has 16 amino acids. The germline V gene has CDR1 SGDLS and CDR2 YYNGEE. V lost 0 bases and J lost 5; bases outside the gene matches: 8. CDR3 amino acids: CASSVDPAGGRETQYF. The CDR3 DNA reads TGTGCCAGCAGCGTAGACCCAGCGGGGGGTAGGGAGACCCAGTACTTC. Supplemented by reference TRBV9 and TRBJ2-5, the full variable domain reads DSGVTQTPKHLITATGQRVTLRCSPRSGDLSVYWYQQSLDQGLQFLIQYYNGEERAKGNILERFSAQQFPDLHSELNLSSLELGDSALYFCASSVDPAGGRETQYFGPGTRLLVL.

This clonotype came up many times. The CDR3 protein is CASSKQGDSSEQYF. CDR3 nucleotide sequence: TGTGCCAGCAGTAAACAGGGGGATAGTAGTGAGCAGTACTTC. The V gene is TRBV28, the J gene TRBJ2-7; TRBD1 aligns across 8 bases. Trimming took 5 bases from V and 7 from J; bases not matched to a gene: 10. The CDR3 sequence is 14 residues long. CDR1 and CDR2 from the germline V gene are MDHEN and SYDVKM.

The CDR3 coding sequence is TGTGCCAGCAGCGCTTTCGGCCAGTCATATAATCAGCCCCAGCATTTT. Protein: CASSAFGQSYNQPQHF. This rearrangement joins TRBV7-8 to TRBJ1-5; unclear D gene. The germline V and J ends were trimmed by 5 bases and 4 bases, with 18 bases remaining between them. Germline assignment: CDR1 SGHVS and CDR2 FQNEAQ. This CDR3 comprises 16 residues.

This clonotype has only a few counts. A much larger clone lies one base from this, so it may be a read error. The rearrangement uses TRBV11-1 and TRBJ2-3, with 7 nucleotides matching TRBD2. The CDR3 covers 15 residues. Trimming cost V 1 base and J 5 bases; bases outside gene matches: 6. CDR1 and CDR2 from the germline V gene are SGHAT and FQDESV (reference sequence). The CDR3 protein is CASSLVLATGDTQYF. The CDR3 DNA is TGTGCCAGCAGCTTAGTACTAGCGACCGGAGATACGCAGTATTTT.

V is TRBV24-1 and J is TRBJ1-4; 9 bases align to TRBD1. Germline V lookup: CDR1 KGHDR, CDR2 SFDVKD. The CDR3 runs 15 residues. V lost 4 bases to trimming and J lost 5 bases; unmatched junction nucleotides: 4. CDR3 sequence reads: CATSDPGQGNEKLFF. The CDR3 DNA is TGTGCCACCAGTGACCCGGGACAGGGAAATGAAAAACTGTTTTTT.

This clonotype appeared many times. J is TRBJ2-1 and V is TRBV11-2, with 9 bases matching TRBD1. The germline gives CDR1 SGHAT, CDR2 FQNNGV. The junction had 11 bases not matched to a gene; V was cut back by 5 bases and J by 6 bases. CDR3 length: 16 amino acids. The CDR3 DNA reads TGTGCCAGCAGCCTTAAGTATGGGACAGGGACCAATGAGCAGTTCTTC. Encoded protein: CASSLKYGTGTNEQFF.

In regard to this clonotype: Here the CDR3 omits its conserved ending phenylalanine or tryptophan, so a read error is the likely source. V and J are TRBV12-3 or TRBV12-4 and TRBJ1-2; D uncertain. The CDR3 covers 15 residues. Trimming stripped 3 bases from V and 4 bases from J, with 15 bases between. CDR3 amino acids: CASSLLVGRSYGYTL. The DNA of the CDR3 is TGTGCCAGCAGTTTGTTGGTGGGGAGAAGCTATGGCTACACCCTC.

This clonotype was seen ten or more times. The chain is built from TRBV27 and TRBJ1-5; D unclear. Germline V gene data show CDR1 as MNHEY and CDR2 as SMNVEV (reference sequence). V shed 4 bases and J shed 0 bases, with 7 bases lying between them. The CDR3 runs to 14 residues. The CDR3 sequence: CASSWSYSNQPQHF. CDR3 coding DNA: TGTGCCAGCAGTTGGTCTTATAGCAATCAGCCCCAGCATTTT.

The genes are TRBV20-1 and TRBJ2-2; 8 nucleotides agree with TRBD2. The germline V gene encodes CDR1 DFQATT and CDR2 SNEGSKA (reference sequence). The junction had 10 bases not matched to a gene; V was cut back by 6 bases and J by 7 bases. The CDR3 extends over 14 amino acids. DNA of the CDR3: TGCAGTGCGGTGAGAGCGGGGGCTGGCGGGGAGCTGTTTTTT. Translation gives CSAVRAGAGGELFF.

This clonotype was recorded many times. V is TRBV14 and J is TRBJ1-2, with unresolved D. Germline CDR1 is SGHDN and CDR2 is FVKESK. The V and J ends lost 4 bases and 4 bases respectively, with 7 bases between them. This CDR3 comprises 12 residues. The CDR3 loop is CASSLDRYGYTF. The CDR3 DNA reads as TGTGCCAGCAGCCTTGACCGCTATGGCTACACCTTC.

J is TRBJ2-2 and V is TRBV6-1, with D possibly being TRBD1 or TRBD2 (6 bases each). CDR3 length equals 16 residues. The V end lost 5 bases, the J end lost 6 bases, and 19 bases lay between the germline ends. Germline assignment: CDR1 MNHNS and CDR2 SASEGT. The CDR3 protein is CASSHHSRGRAGELFF. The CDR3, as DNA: TGTGCCAGCAGTCATCATAGTCGGGGGCGAGCCGGGGAGCTGTTTTTT.

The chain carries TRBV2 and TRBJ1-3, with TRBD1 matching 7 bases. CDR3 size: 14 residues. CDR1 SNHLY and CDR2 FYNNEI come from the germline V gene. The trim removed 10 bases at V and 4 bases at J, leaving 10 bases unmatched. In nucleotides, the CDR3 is TGTGCCACCAGCCTACAGGGGCCAGGAAACACCATATATTTT. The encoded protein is CATSLQGPGNTIYF.

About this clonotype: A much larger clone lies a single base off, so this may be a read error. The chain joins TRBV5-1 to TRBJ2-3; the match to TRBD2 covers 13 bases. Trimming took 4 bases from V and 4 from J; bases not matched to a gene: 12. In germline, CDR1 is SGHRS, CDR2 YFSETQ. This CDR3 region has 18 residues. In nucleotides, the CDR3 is TGCGCCAGCAGCCCGGGACTAGCGGGGACCAACGTCGCAGATACGCAGTATTTT. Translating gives CASSPGLAGTNVADTQYF.

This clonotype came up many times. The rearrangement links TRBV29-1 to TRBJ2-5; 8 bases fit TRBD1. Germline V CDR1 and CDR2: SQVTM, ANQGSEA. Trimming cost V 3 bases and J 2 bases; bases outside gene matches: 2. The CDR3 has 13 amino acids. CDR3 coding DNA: TGCAGCGTTGAGGGACAGGCTCAAGAGACCCAGTACTTC. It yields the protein CSVEGQAQETQYF.

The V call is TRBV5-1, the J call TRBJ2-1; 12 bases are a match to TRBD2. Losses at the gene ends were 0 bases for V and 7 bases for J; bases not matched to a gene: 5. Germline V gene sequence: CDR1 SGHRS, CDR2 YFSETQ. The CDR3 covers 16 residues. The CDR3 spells CASSLALAGGGNEQFF. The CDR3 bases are TGCGCCAGCAGCTTGGCGCTAGCGGGGGGGGGGAATGAGCAGTTCTTC.

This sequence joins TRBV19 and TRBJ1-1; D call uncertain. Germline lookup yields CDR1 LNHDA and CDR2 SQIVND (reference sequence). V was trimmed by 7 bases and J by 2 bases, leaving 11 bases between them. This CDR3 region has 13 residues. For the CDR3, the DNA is TGTGCCAGTAAGGGCCGGAGAAACACTGAAGCTTTCTTT. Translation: CASKGRRNTEAFF.

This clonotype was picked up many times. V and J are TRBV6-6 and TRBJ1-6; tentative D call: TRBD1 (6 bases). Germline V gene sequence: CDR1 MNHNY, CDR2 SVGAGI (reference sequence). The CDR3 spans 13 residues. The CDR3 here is CATFGTHNSPLHF. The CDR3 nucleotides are TGTGCTACCTTCGGGACACATAATTCACCCCTCCACTTT.